The T cell receptor beta chain under discussion was sequenced for a study of T cell responses to AZD1222 COVID-19 vaccine (dated by TCRdb to about 2021). A note on the overall study: A total of 233 trial participants underwent TCR sequencing, of whom more than 200 had received two doses of AZD1222 and 26 had received two doses of the MenACWY control vaccine. Trial participants were enrolled by age into subgroups of 18-55, 56-69 and 70-plus years, and roughly 150, 30 and 60 TCR-sequenced participants, respectively, were included in these subgroups. Here is what the overall study found, with its caveats: Vaccine-associated CD4 TCRs spanned the whole spike protein, with dominant responses in regions 160-218 and 743-854. Because no samples from the day 14 peak response were available, repertoires could be characterized only after the peak T cell response. Most participants were white British and females outnumbered males, and the authors suggested that clonal diversity may have been underestimated. Conclusions about previously exposed vaccinees are limited, since just six AZD1222 recipients were seropositive for SARS-CoV-2 at baseline. Reportedly, almost half of the unique spike-specific TCRs recognized epitopes lying outside the regions that are mutated in the B.1.351 and B.1.1.7 variants. The 56-69-year group was small, and its depth increase did not reach significance, likely because of low power. A significant rise in spike-specific TCR breadth and depth was observed after two AZD1222 doses relative to day 0 and relative to MenACWY recipients.

Concerning this clone: What this receptor recognizes is not known. Base qualities are not provided; no much larger clone lies one nucleotide away.

CDR1 SGHTA and CDR2 FQGNSA were looked up in the germline V gene. The cysteine opens and the phenylalanine closes a CDR3 of 16 amino acids. Only CDR3 DNA remains: 48 bases, in frame from the first base. Trimming removed 5 bases from V and 1 base from J; the gene matches leave 8 bases unexplained. The CDR3 regions of human TCRbeta chains were analyzed by immunosequencing. For the original study's pipeline: Repertoire TCRs were matched against a reference library of SARS-CoV-2-specific TCRs generated with the MIRA antigen-specificity platform. Breadth meant the fraction of unique TCRs that were SARS-CoV-2-associated, whereas depth meant the fraction of total T cells that were SARS-CoV-2-associated. Using the MIRA data, each spike-specific TCR was mapped to the spike region that the TCR reacts to and placed in a CD4 or CD8 class. Log10-transformed breadth and depth values were compared by one-way ANOVA with Sidak's multiple comparisons tests. What TCRdb holds here is the immuneACCESS table cut down to in-frame rearrangements. Part of the clones is not present; checked against another copy, under half of the missing clones reflect an unresolved V gene, and the others are unexplained. V and J calls and clone size are copied from that table; D and trimming were computed from the DNA. The table for this sample lists approximately 150,000 clones; about 93% of them were counted only once. The ten largest clones take up about 4% of the sample.

The meaning of the sample's time point label: about 28 days (+/-7) after the second vaccine dose. Because spike-specific TCR depth and breadth did not differ between the two schedules, AZD1222 recipients who got a second dose at roughly 4 weeks were pooled with those who got a second dose at roughly 12 weeks. Vaccinee samples were obtained from the UK trials COV001 and COV002, which included a single-blind randomized controlled phase 2/3 trial of AZD1222 (ChAdOx1 nCoV-19) in healthy adults. Trial participant PBMC samples were collected at day 0 and day 28 after the second dose for TCRbeta chain sequencing.

This sequence was found in an adult who received the AZD1222 COVID-19 vaccine. The rearranged segments are TRBV7-2 and TRBJ2-3; TRBD2 fits 8 bases in the junction. The material was peripheral blood, obtained 28 days after the second AZD1222 dose. DNA sequence: TGTGCCAGCAGCCTCGTTACTAGCGGTCGCACAGATACGCAGTATTTT. Its protein product is CASSLVTSGRTDTQYF. The full variable domain, with segments outside the CDR3 supplied by the reference TRBV7-2 and TRBJ2-3 proteins, appears as GAGVSQSPSNKVTEKGKDVELRCDPISGHTALYWYRQSLGQGLEFLIYFQGNSAPDKSGLPSDRFSAERTGGSVSTLTIQRTQQEDSAVYLCASSLVTSGRTDTQYFGPGTRLTVL.